Presented here are 2 T cell receptor beta chains from one specimen sequenced in a study of blood T cell repertoires in COVID-19 (dated by TCRdb to 2018 to 2020). Libraries came from the immunoSEQ multiplex PCR assay. In TCRdb, the immuneACCESS table is reduced to in-frame sequences with V and J assigned. These tables do not hold every clone; where another copy was compared, an unresolved V gene accounts for under half, and the others remain unexplained. The sample includes around 190,000 clones, with about four fifths observed a single time. The ten largest clones take up 6.5% of the sample. Input material: peripheral blood. Receptors were obtained from a man between 70 and 80 years old with active or convalescent COVID-19.

This chain uses TRBV27 with TRBJ1-5, with no clear D. The CDR3 extends over 15 amino acids. Germline loops: CDR1 MNHEY, CDR2 SMNVEV (reference sequence). Trimming took 2 bases from V and 2 from J, leaving 10 bases between them. CDR3 sequence (DNA): TGTGCCAGCAGTTTAGAGGTAGGAGGCAATCAGCCCCAGCATTTT. This encodes CASSLEVGGNQPQHF.

This sequence joins TRBV29-1 and TRBJ1-2, with D possibly being TRBD1 (6 bases). V gave up 7 bases and J gave up 0 bases, with 15 bases separating them. CDR3 size: 14 residues. Per the germline V gene, CDR1 is SQVTM and CDR2 is ANQGSEA. CDR3 protein: CSAYPDRANYGYTF. The CDR3 coding sequence is TGCAGCGCGTACCCGGACAGAGCTAACTATGGCTACACCTTC.